The 17 T cell receptor beta chains below come from one sample, sequenced in a study of cytomegalovirus exposure and HLA in healthy donors. Generated by immunoSEQ multiplex PCR, the TCRdb table keeps only in-frame clones and is missing some. This table has a few hundred thousand clones, about 90% appearing once. The sequenced material came from PBMCs. The receptor source for this set is a woman under 30 in good health and CMV-seronegative.

The chain has TRBV21-1 and TRBJ1-2. TRBV21-1 is classified as a pseudogene. CDR3 length: 11 residues. The CDR3 nucleotides read TGTGCCAGCAGCTCCCGCGGAGGCTACACCTTC. Residues: CASSSRGGYTF.

The chain employs TRBV7-2 and TRBJ2-1; TRBD1 aligns across 7 bases. The V gene end was trimmed by 5 bases and the J gene end by 1 base; junction bases not matched to a gene: 5. There are 15 residues in the CDR3. Germline CDR1 reads SGHTA; CDR2 reads FQGNSA. This CDR3 reads CASSPWDSSYNEQFF. The CDR3, as DNA: TGTGCCAGCAGCCCATGGGACAGTTCCTACAATGAGCAGTTCTTC.

J is TRBJ2-1 and V is TRBV7-2, with 12 bases that match TRBD2. Per germline, CDR1 SGHTA and CDR2 FQGNSA. The CDR3 runs to 15 residues. The ends lost 4 bases at V and 8 bases at J; junction bases unmatched: 6. CDR3: CASSSLAGGPDEQFF. Written as DNA, the CDR3 is TGTGCCAGCAGCTCTCTAGCGGGGGGGCCGGATGAGCAGTTCTTC.

The chain carries TRBV27 and TRBJ2-2; TRBD2 matches at 9 bases. The J segment lost 6 bases and the V segment lost 3 bases, leaving 8 bases of the junction unmatched. Germline V gene sequence: CDR1 MNHEY, CDR2 SMNVEV (reference sequence). This CDR3 is 16 amino acids long. The CDR3 DNA is TGTGCCAGCAGTTTTTCGCTGGCGGGGGGGCCCGGGGAGCTGTTTTTT. It specifies CASSFSLAGGPGELFF.

The chain carries TRBV6-5 and TRBJ1-3; D remains unclear. This CDR3 region has 15 residues. Trimming left V 8 bases short and J 2 bases short, with 16 bases between. CDR1 is MNHEY, CDR2 SVGAGI, per germline. CDR3: CASLRGPAPGNTIYF. The CDR3 bases are TGTGCCAGCCTCCGAGGGCCTGCTCCTGGAAACACCATATATTTT.

The rearrangement uses TRBV15 and TRBJ1-5, with D perhaps matching TRBD1 (5 bases). The ends were cut back, 1 base at V and 4 bases at J, with 11 bases in the middle. This CDR3 is 15 amino acids long. Germline V gene lookup returns CDR1 LNHNV and CDR2 YYDKDF (reference sequence). CDR3 in amino acids: CATSRGPGGNQPQHF. In DNA form, the CDR3 reads TGTGCCACCAGCAGAGGCCCTGGGGGGAATCAGCCCCAGCATTTT.

The gene calls are TRBV5-1 and TRBJ1-2; 12 bases match TRBD1. V gave up 4 bases and J gave up 6 bases; unmatched junction bases: 13. The CDR3 spans 17 residues. Germline V CDR1 and CDR2: SGHRS, YFSETQ. CDR3 sequence: CASSPERGGQGADGYTF. The CDR3 coding sequence is TGCGCCAGCAGCCCCGAAAGGGGGGGACAGGGGGCAGATGGCTACACCTTC. The full variable domain, completed using reference TRBV5-1 and TRBJ1-2, is KAGVTQTPRYLIKTRGQQVTLSCSPISGHRSVSWYQQTPGQGLQFLFEYFSETQRNKGNFPGRFSGRQFSNSRSEMNVSTLELGDSALYLCASSPERGGQGADGYTFGSGTRLTVV.

The V and J genes are TRBV4-1 and TRBJ1-5, with D unresolved. There are 14 residues in the CDR3. V was shortened by 0 bases and J by 5 bases, with 8 bases between the two germline ends. The germline V gene has CDR1 MGHRA and CDR2 YSYEKL. The CDR3 sequence: CASSQDGGDQPQHF. The CDR3 region has the DNA TGCGCCAGCAGCCAAGATGGCGGGGATCAGCCCCAGCATTTT.

The chain recombines TRBV5-1 with TRBJ2-1; possibly TRBD2 for D (5 bases). The V and J ends lost 5 bases and 6 bases respectively, with 6 bases between them. The CDR3 length is 11 residues. Germline V gene sequence: CDR1 SGHRS, CDR2 YFSETQ. The CDR3 region is CASRRVNEQFF. CDR3 nucleotides: TGCGCCAGCAGGAGGGTCAATGAGCAGTTCTTC.

This clone was found a few times. V is TRBV16 and J is TRBJ1-2, with D perhaps matching TRBD1 (6 bases). Germline V gene sequence: CDR1 KGHSY, CDR2 FQNENV. V gave up 3 bases and J gave up 1 base, with 12 bases separating them. The CDR3 length is 15 residues. The DNA of the CDR3 is TGTGCCAGCAGCCATAGGACAGCTATTAACTATGGCTACACCTTC. This codes for CASSHRTAINYGYTF. Using reference TRBV16 and TRBJ1-2 for the parts outside the CDR3, the full variable domain is GEEVAQTPKHLVRGEGQKAKLYCAPIKGHSYVFWYQQVLKNEFKFLISFQNENVFDETGMPKERFSAKCLPNSPCSLEIQATKLEDSAVYFCASSHRTAINYGYTFGSGTRLTVV.

The chain carries TRBV9 and TRBJ2-6; D is possibly TRBD1 (5 bases). CDR3 size: 17 residues. Germline lookup yields CDR1 SGDLS and CDR2 YYNGEE. V lost 2 bases to trimming and J lost 1 base, with 13 bases between them. Here the CDR3 DNA reads TGTGCCAGCAGCGTGGCAGGGCGATCTTCTGGGGCCAACGTCCTGACTTTC. Encoded protein: CASSVAGRSSGANVLTF.

The chain combines TRBV28 with TRBJ1-5, with TRBD1 matching over 9 bases. The germline CDR1 and CDR2 sequences are MDHEN and SYDVKM. The junction had 5 bases not matched to a gene; V was cut back by 2 bases and J by 0 bases. The CDR3 extends over 17 amino acids. The CDR3 protein is CASSLMGQGTSNQPQHF. As DNA, the CDR3 is TGTGCCAGCAGTTTAATGGGACAGGGCACTAGCAATCAGCCCCAGCATTTT.

The chain carries TRBV19 and TRBJ2-1; weak D call: TRBD2 (6 bases). Between the trimmed V and J ends, which lost 4 bases and 8 bases, there was a span of 9 bases. The germline V gene has CDR1 LNHDA and CDR2 SQIVND (reference sequence). This CDR3 has 12 residues. The CDR3 protein is CASSTTSHEQFF. CDR3 coding DNA: TGTGCCAGTAGTACTACTAGCCATGAGCAGTTCTTC.

The chain couples TRBV27 to TRBJ1-1, with D possibly TRBD1 on 5 matching bases. Germline V gene sequence: CDR1 MNHEY, CDR2 SMNVEV (reference sequence). CDR3 length: 15 amino acids. Deletions cut 5 bases from V and 5 bases from J, with 18 bases between. The CDR3 DNA reads as TGTGCCAGCAGTCCTCGACAAGGGGTGTGGACTGAAGCTTTCTTT. It yields the protein CASSPRQGVWTEAFF.

The V gene is TRBV9, the J gene TRBJ2-3, with 9 bases that match TRBD2. CDR3 length equals 16 residues. Losses at the gene ends were 0 bases for V and 1 base for J; bases not matched to a gene: 3. Germline CDR1 reads SGDLS; CDR2 reads YYNGEE. DNA of the CDR3: TGTGCCAGCAGCGTAGGAGTAGCGGGGGGCACAGATACGCAGTATTTT. It specifies CASSVGVAGGTDTQYF. The whole variable domain, remainder taken from reference TRBV9 and TRBJ2-3, is DSGVTQTPKHLITATGQRVTLRCSPRSGDLSVYWYQQSLDQGLQFLIQYYNGEERAKGNILERFSAQQFPDLHSELNLSSLELGDSALYFCASSVGVAGGTDTQYFGPGTRLTVL.

The chain carries TRBV5-1 and TRBJ1-2; D is uncertain. This CDR3 contains 15 residues. The ends were cut back, 0 bases at V and 6 bases at J, with 15 bases in the middle. Germline V CDR1 and CDR2: SGHRS, YFSETQ. The CDR3 coding sequence is TGCGCCAGCAGCTTGGCACCCCCGGGTTTGGATGGCTACACCTTC. Its translation is CASSLAPPGLDGYTF.

The V gene is TRBV4-3, the J gene TRBJ2-7; 9 nucleotides match TRBD2. Germline V gene sequence: CDR1 LGHNA, CDR2 YSLEER. CDR3 length: 17 residues. V lost 0 bases and J lost 5; bases outside the gene matches: 11. For the CDR3, the DNA is TGCGCCAGCAGCCAAGATTATAGCGGGGGTGTCTTTAACGAGCAGTACTTC. It is translated as CASSQDYSGGVFNEQYF.